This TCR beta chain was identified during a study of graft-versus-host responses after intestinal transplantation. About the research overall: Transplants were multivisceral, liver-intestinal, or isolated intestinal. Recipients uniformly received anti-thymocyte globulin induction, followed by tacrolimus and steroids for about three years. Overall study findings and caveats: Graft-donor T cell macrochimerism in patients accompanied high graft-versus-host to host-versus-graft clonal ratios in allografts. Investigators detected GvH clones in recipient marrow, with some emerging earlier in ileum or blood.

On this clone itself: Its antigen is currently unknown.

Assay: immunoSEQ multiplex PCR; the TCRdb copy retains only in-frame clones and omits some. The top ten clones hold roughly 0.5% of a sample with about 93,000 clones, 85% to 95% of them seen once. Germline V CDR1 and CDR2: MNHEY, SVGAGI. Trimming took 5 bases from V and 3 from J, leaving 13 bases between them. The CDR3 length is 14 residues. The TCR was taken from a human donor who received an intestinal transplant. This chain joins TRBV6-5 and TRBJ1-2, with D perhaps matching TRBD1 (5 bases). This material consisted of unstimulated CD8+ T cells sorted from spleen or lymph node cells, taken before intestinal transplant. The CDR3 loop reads CASSPYRGDYGYTF. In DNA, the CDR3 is TGTGCCAGCAGTCCCTATCGGGGGGACTATGGCTACACCTTC.